This TCR beta chain was sequenced in a study of CD8+CD57+ T cells in acquired aplastic anemia. Overall study context: Healthy donors averaged roughly 11 million reads for CD4+ cells. Study-wide results and caveats: Over 25 CD8+ CDR3 sequences occurred in both the patients and the controls.

The germline V gene has CDR1 SGDLS and CDR2 YYNGEE. CDR3 length: 16 amino acids. V lost 4 bases to trimming and J lost 5 bases; unmatched junction nucleotides: 11. Profiling that covered TCR beta VDJ and CDR3 relied on genomic DNA as its template. MiXCR, applied by TCRdb to the reads, yields one record per CDR3 protein. The data show 400,000 to 450,000 distinct CDR3 sequences, with around 68% seen just once and under 4.5% held by the top ten. A remark on this clonotype: Antigen specificity is unknown.

This rearrangement joins TRBV9 to TRBJ1-4, with 7 positions matching TRBD1. The receptor's source is a human donor in good health, serving as a control. The sequencing input was sorted CD4+, CD8+, or CD8+CD57+ T cells (not recorded which) from PBMCs. Here the CDR3 DNA reads TGTGCCAGCAGCCTCCAGGGGGGGTCCTACAATGAAAAACTGTTTTTT. It specifies CASSLQGGSYNEKLFF.